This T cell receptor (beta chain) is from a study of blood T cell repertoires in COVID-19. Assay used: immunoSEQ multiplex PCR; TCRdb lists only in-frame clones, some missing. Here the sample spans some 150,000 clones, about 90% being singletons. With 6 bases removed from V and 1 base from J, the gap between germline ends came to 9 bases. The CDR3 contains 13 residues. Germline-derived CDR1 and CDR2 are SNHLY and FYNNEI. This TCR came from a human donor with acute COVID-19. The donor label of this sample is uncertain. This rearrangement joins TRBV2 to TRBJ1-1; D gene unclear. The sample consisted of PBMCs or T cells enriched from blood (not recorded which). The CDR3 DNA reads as TGTGCCAGCAGATCAACAGAGAACACTGAAGCTTTCTTT. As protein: CASRSTENTEAFF.